Below, 24 T cell receptor beta chains from the same sample are listed, as sequenced in a study of CD8 T cells in ankylosing spondylitis. MiXCR, applied by TCRdb to the 5' RACE reads, yields one record per CDR3 protein. Of 130,000 or so distinct CDR3 sequences in the sample, roughly 6.6% were seen once. The sequenced material came from blood, either unsorted or a sorted T cell fraction (not recorded which). The receptors stem from a male donor with ankylosing spondylitis or in good health (not recorded which).

The CDR3 spells CASSRGQSGANVLTF. CDR3 nucleotides: TGCGCCAGCAGTCGCGGACAGTCTGGGGCCAACGTCCTGACTTTC. This chain connects TRBV10-2 to TRBJ2-6; D is possibly TRBD1 (6 bases). Trimming stripped 5 bases from V and 1 base from J, with 9 bases between. CDR1 WSHSY and CDR2 SAAADI come from the germline V gene. The CDR3 extends over 15 amino acids.

This clonotype showed up many times. V and J are TRBV7-2 and TRBJ2-1; D unclear. CDR3 length equals 12 residues. Trimming removed 6 bases at V and 7 bases at J, with 10 bases between. Germline CDR1 reads SGHTA; CDR2 reads FQGNSA. The CDR3 sequence: CASSLTRNEQFF. DNA of the CDR3: TGTGCCAGCAGTCTGACACGGAATGAGCAGTTCTTC.

As concerns this clonotype: A much larger clone sits a single nucleotide away, making a read error possible. The chain links TRBV20-1 to TRBJ2-1, with TRBD2 matching 11 bases. The CDR3 has 15 amino acids. The germline V gene has CDR1 DFQATT and CDR2 SNEGSKA (reference sequence). Here the CDR3 reads CCANPGLAVYNEQFF. The CDR3 region has the DNA TGCTGTGCCAACCCGGGACTAGCGGTCTACAATGAGCAGTTCTTC.

This clonotype was recorded many times. This rearrangement joins TRBV20-1 to TRBJ2-5, with TRBD2 matching over 10 bases. The germline V gene encodes CDR1 DFQATT and CDR2 SNEGSKA (reference sequence). V shed 6 bases and J 2 bases; nucleotides not matched to a gene: 9. The CDR3 runs 15 residues. CDR3 DNA: TGCAGTGCCAAAACGGCTAGCGGGAGACAAGAGACCCAGTACTTC. It codes for CSAKTASGRQETQYF.

This clonotype occurred many times. This chain uses TRBV27 with TRBJ2-1; 11 nucleotides line up with TRBD2. Germline V gene sequence: CDR1 MNHEY, CDR2 SMNVEV (reference sequence). The CDR3 is 16 amino acids. V trimming: 7 bases; J trimming: 7 bases; junction bases outside the gene matches: 12. CDR3 in amino acids: CASTRPLAGGMNEQFF. The CDR3 DNA follows: TGTGCCAGCACCCGCCCTCTAGCGGGAGGAATGAATGAGCAGTTCTTC.

This clonotype was detected ten times or more. The chain uses TRBV5-1 and TRBJ2-1; 9 positions match TRBD2. The CDR3 has 14 residues. With 6 bases clipped from V and 9 bases from J, the junction kept 10 bases outside the gene matches. Per germline, CDR1 SGHRS and CDR2 YFSETQ. The CDR3 sequence is CASNQGLAAGEQFF. For the CDR3, the DNA is TGCGCCAGCAACCAGGGACTAGCTGCGGGTGAGCAGTTCTTC.

The sample holds many counts of this clonotype. The chain recombines TRBV20-1 with TRBJ1-5; D is ambiguous. The CDR3 contains 12 residues. Germline lookup yields CDR1 DFQATT and CDR2 SNEGSKA (reference sequence). The V end was cut by 3 bases, the J end by 6 bases, with 9 bases between. The DNA for the CDR3 is TGCAGTGCTAGTACAGCGGTTCAGCCCCAGCATTTT. Encoded protein: CSASTAVQPQHF.

Many counts were recorded for this clonotype. The J gene is TRBJ1-1, the V gene TRBV6-1; D is ambiguous. The CDR3 is 14 residues long. V was trimmed by 0 bases and J by 1 base, leaving 6 bases between them. From germline, CDR1 is MNHNS and CDR2 SASEGT. The CDR3 bases are TGTGCCAGCAGTGAAGCGGGCAGGAACACTGAAGCTTTCTTT. This codes for CASSEAGRNTEAFF.

This clonotype was recorded many times. The genes are TRBV6-1 and TRBJ1-6, with 7 bases matching TRBD1. The V gene's germline CDR1 is MNHNS and CDR2 SASEGT. This CDR3 spans 14 amino acids. V gave up 7 bases and J gave up 5 bases; unmatched junction bases: 5. CDR3 residues: CASTRGTDNSPLHF. Written as DNA, the CDR3 is TGTGCCAGCACCCGCGGGACAGATAATTCACCCCTCCACTTT.

This clonotype occurred many times. V usage is TRBV7-2 and J usage is TRBJ2-7; 8 bases agree with TRBD1. Germline V gene lookup returns CDR1 SGHTA and CDR2 FQGNSA. After removal of 2 bases from V and 5 bases from J, the junction contained 5 bases not matched to a gene. CDR3 length: 14 amino acids. CDR3 region: CASSLFQGADEQYF. CDR3 DNA: TGTGCCAGCAGCTTATTTCAGGGGGCAGACGAGCAGTACTTC.

In this sample, this clonotype turned up many times. The V and J genes are TRBV7-2 and TRBJ1-2; 7 bases match TRBD1. The ends lost 3 bases at V and 2 bases at J; junction bases unmatched: 6. The length of the CDR3 is 15 residues. Germline V CDR1 and CDR2: SGHTA, FQGNSA. The CDR3: CASSFLTGTNYGYTF. DNA for the CDR3: TGTGCCAGCAGCTTCTTGACAGGGACAAACTATGGCTACACCTTC.

This clonotype came up many times. This chain connects TRBV7-3 to TRBJ1-5; no clear D gene. This CDR3 spans 12 amino acids. V gave up 1 base and J gave up 9 bases, with 7 bases separating them. Germline loops: CDR1 SGHTA, CDR2 FQGTGA. The CDR3 bases are TGTGCCAGCAGCTTAAGACACTCGCCCCAGCATTTT. Translated: CASSLRHSPQHF. Filled out from reference TRBV7-3 and TRBJ1-5, the complete variable domain reads GAGVSQTPSNKVTEKGKYVELRCDPISGHTALYWYRQSLGQGPEFLIYFQGTGAADDSGLPNDRFFAVRPEGSVSTLKIQRTERGDSAVYLCASSLRHSPQHFGDGTRLSIL.

Many counts were recorded for this clonotype. The chain joins TRBV9 to TRBJ2-5; the match to TRBD2 covers 7 bases. The V and J ends lost 3 bases and 2 bases, in that order; junction bases with no gene match: 10. CDR3 length: 16 residues. Germline CDR1 is SGDLS and CDR2 is YYNGEE. In DNA form, the CDR3 reads TGTGCCAGCAGCGCCCGACCCGGGACTACTCAAGAGACCCAGTACTTC. Translated: CASSARPGTTQETQYF.

The sample holds many counts of this clonotype. The chain carries TRBV7-9 and TRBJ1-3; TRBD1 might be the D (6 bases). CDR1 is SEHNR and CDR2 is FQNEAQ in the germline V gene (reference sequence). This CDR3 spans 16 amino acids. The V end was cut by 5 bases, the J end by 1 base, with 15 bases between. CDR3 region: CASSAGQSNSGNTIYF. CDR3 DNA: TGTGCCAGCAGCGCCGGACAGTCGAATTCTGGAAACACCATATATTTT. Complete variable domain (other parts from reference TRBV7-9 and TRBJ1-3): DTGVSQNPRHKITKRGQNVTFRCDPISEHNRLYWYRQTLGQGPEFLTYFQNEAQLEKSRLLSDRFSAERPKGSFSTLEIQRTEQGDSAMYLCASSAGQSNSGNTIYFGEGSWLTVV.

This clonotype was detected ten times or more. V is TRBV24-1 and J is TRBJ2-3, with a tentative D call TRBD1 (5 bases). Trimming removed 0 bases at V and 7 bases at J, with 7 bases between. Germline CDR1 KGHDR, CDR2 SFDVKD. This CDR3 region has 13 residues. The CDR3 loop is CATSDLRGNTQYF. The CDR3 nucleotides read TGTGCCACCAGTGATTTGAGGGGAAATACGCAGTATTTT.

This clonotype showed up many times. This chain uses TRBV7-2 with TRBJ2-1, with D perhaps TRBD2 (6 bases). The CDR3 has 15 amino acids. V was cut by 1 base and J by 8 bases, with 15 bases left in between. Germline V gene sequence: CDR1 SGHTA, CDR2 FQGNSA. CDR3 loop: CASSLDGGVADEQFF. DNA for the CDR3: TGTGCCAGCAGCTTAGATGGCGGGGTTGCTGATGAGCAGTTCTTC.

The V and J genes are TRBV10-3 and TRBJ2-2, with TRBD2 matching over 13 bases. The germline gives CDR1 ENHRY, CDR2 SYGVKD. The CDR3 runs 17 residues. V shed 4 bases, J shed 3 bases, and the junction held 5 bases outside the gene matches. CDR3 nucleotides: TGTGCCATCAGTGGGACTAGCGGGGGACTTTACACCGGGGAGCTGTTTTTT. It specifies CAISGTSGGLYTGELFF.

The chain has TRBV20-1 and TRBJ1-1, with 9 positions matching TRBD1. Germline loops: CDR1 DFQATT, CDR2 SNEGSKA (reference sequence). V shed 6 bases and J 5 bases; nucleotides not matched to a gene: 7. The CDR3 length is 13 residues. CDR3 loop: CSASLTGGTEAFF. The CDR3 coding sequence is TGCAGTGCCAGTTTGACAGGGGGGACTGAAGCTTTCTTT.

The sample holds many counts of this clonotype. The chain joins TRBV5-1 to TRBJ2-7, with 10 bases lining up with TRBD2. Germline CDR1 reads SGHRS; CDR2 reads YFSETQ. V dropped 0 bases and J dropped 3; count of bases not matched to a gene: 6. The CDR3 loop spans 16 amino acids. CDR3 amino acids: CASSLDLAGVGYEQYF. CDR3 DNA sequence: TGCGCCAGCAGCTTGGACCTAGCGGGAGTAGGCTACGAGCAGTACTTC.

The chain combines TRBV20-1 with TRBJ1-4, with a possible D match to TRBD1 (6 bases). The CDR3 consists of 14 residues. Germline loops: CDR1 DFQATT, CDR2 SNEGSKA (reference sequence). Trimming cost V 3 bases and J 7 bases, with 15 bases left between them. The CDR3 DNA reads TGCAGTGCTAGCCTGGCAGGGGCAGGTGAAAAACTGTTTTTT. Amino acids: CSASLAGAGEKLFF.

Many counts were recorded for this clonotype. The V call is TRBV6-1, the J call TRBJ2-3; TRBD1 might be the D (5 bases). V lost 7 bases to trimming and J lost 4 bases, with 9 bases between them. The CDR3 runs to 12 residues. Germline loops: CDR1 MNHNS, CDR2 SASEGT. The DNA for the CDR3 is TGTGCCAGCAAGGCAGGGTCAGATACGCAGTATTTT. Protein: CASKAGSDTQYF.

This clonotype came up many times. This chain connects TRBV20-1 to TRBJ2-5; D is ambiguous. Germline values: CDR1 DFQATT, CDR2 SNEGSKA (reference sequence). V shed 1 base and J shed 5 bases, with 14 bases lying between them. This CDR3 contains 14 residues. The CDR3 is CSARGHEVWETQYF. CDR3 bases: TGCAGTGCTAGAGGACATGAAGTCTGGGAGACCCAGTACTTC.

The V call is TRBV11-2, the J call TRBJ2-3, with a possible D match to TRBD2 (6 bases). This CDR3 is built from 15 residues. Germline lookup yields CDR1 SGHAT and CDR2 FQNNGV. The V and J ends lost 6 bases and 0 bases respectively, with 13 bases between them. In DNA, the CDR3 is TGTGCCAGCAGGATCTTGAGCGGGAGCACAGATACGCAGTATTTT. As protein: CASRILSGSTDTQYF.

This clonotype was seen ten or more times. This CDR3 is missing its conserved last phenylalanine or tryptophan, likely due to a read error. The limits of the CDR3 on the DNA are not certain, so only TCRdb's listed CDR3 is given. The chain's CDR3 is CASRTRQDQLTH. The chain has TRBV6-6 and TRBJ2-3; the table names TRBD1, a call not compared with the DNA. Germline V lookup: CDR1 MNHNY, CDR2 SVGAGI (reference sequence). The CDR3 is 12 amino acids in total, end residues counted.